This TCR beta chain derives from a study of CD8 T cells in Susac syndrome. An input of roughly 0.5 to 1 ug of RNA was subjected to reverse transcription using random hexamers. MiXCR, applied by TCRdb to the immunoSEQ multiplex PCR reads, yields one record per CDR3 protein. Of around 150,000 distinct CDR3 sequences listed, about 94% are singletons. V gave up 7 bases and J gave up 2 bases, with 14 bases separating them. The CDR3 sequence is 14 residues long. The sequenced sample was CD4+ T cells from PBMCs. This receptor was taken from a human donor in good health. The chain couples TRBV12-3 or TRBV12-4 to TRBJ1-2, with D possibly being TRBD1 (5 bases). CDR3 nucleotides: TGTGCCAGCATCCCGCAGGGCAGAAACTATGGCTACACCTTC. Its translation: CASIPQGRNYGYTF.